Shown below are 9 T cell receptor beta chains from a single sample sequenced in a study of regulatory T cells in long-lasting Graves disease. The time point was: newly diagnosed GD, antithyroid drugs for less than 3 months. Construction of the TCR library relied on RNA isolated from PBMCs. Arm-PCR of CDR3 regions with iRepertoire HTBI primers generated TCR beta libraries. Via MiXCR, TCRdb re-called the multiplex PCR reads, giving one row per CDR3 protein. This sample has some 370,000 distinct CDR3 sequences, with about 11% found just once. A further study also used this sample, focusing on T cells in Graves' hyperthyroidism and ophthalmopathy.

Sequencing used peripheral blood mononuclear cells (PBMCs), obtained at new diagnosis, from a patient treated with antithyroid drugs. The receptors here all came from a woman aged 18-29 years with Graves disease.

This clonotype came up many times. The chain combines TRBV20-1 with TRBJ2-7; 7 bases are a match to TRBD1. Per germline, CDR1 DFQATT and CDR2 SNEGSKA (reference sequence). The CDR3 is made up of 15 amino acids. The J segment lost 1 base and the V segment lost 5 bases, leaving 11 bases of the junction unmatched. CDR3 bases: TGCAGTGCTCTAGTGACAGGGTGGTCATCCTACGAGCAGTACTTC. Its translation: CSALVTGWSSYEQYF.

V gene TRBV6-2 or TRBV6-3 combines with J gene TRBJ1-2, with no clear D. The V end lost 7 bases, the J end lost 4 bases, and 25 bases lay between the germline ends. CDR3 length equals 17 residues. Germline V gives CDR1 MNHEY, CDR2 SVGEGT. As DNA, the CDR3 is TGTGCCAGCAAAACCAGTTACGCTTTACGGTCTAGCTATGGCTACACCTTC. Protein sequence: CASKTSYALRSSYGYTF.

This clonotype was seen only a few times. The chain has TRBV9 and TRBJ2-2, with 8 bases that match TRBD2. CDR3 length: 15 residues. The germline gives CDR1 SGDLS, CDR2 YYNGEE. V lost 4 bases and J lost 4; bases outside the gene matches: 6. CDR3: CASSPRGGITGELFF. The CDR3 nucleotides read TGTGCCAGCAGCCCCCGGGGGGGCATCACCGGGGAGCTGTTTTTT.

The chain couples TRBV7-8 to TRBJ1-5, with D possibly TRBD1 on 5 matching bases. Deletions cut 1 base from V and 6 bases from J, with 13 bases between. The CDR3 is 15 residues long. Germline V gives CDR1 SGHVS, CDR2 FQNEAQ. The CDR3 region is CASSLEAWGGQPQHF. The CDR3 bases are TGTGCCAGCAGCTTAGAGGCCTGGGGGGGTCAGCCCCAGCATTTT. Combining the CDR3 with reference TRBV7-8 and TRBJ1-5 gives the whole variable domain GAGVSQSPRYKVAKRGQDVALRCDPISGHVSLFWYQQALGQGPEFLTYFQNEAQLDKSGLPSDRFFAERPEGSVSTLKIQRTQQEDSAVYLCASSLEAWGGQPQHFGDGTRLSIL.

This clonotype came up many times. The chain has TRBV9 and TRBJ2-5; D might be TRBD1 (6 bases). V lost 4 bases and J 3 bases, leaving 13 bases between the germline ends. This CDR3 contains 14 residues. Germline lookup yields CDR1 SGDLS and CDR2 YYNGEE. CDR3 sequence: CASSLDHREETQYF. CDR3 nucleotide sequence: TGTGCCAGCAGCCTCGATCACAGGGAAGAGACCCAGTACTTC.

This clonotype was recorded at least ten times. J is TRBJ1-6 and V is TRBV20-1; no reliable D call. Trimming took 0 bases from V and 2 from J, leaving 14 bases between them. CDR3 length: 17 amino acids. Germline lookup yields CDR1 DFQATT and CDR2 SNEGSKA (reference sequence). The CDR3 DNA sequence: TGCAGTGCTAGAGATCGGCCCCCGAACCCCTATAATTCACCCCTCCACTTT. It encodes CSARDRPPNPYNSPLHF.

The genes are TRBV20-1 and TRBJ1-2; possibly TRBD1 for D (6 bases). Germline assignment: CDR1 DFQATT and CDR2 SNEGSKA (reference sequence). V was cut by 6 bases and J by 7 bases, with 18 bases left in between. CDR3 size: 13 residues. The CDR3: CSAPRRGKGGYTF. CDR3 in DNA: TGCAGTGCCCCAAGGAGGGGGAAGGGTGGCTACACCTTC.

There are many counts of this clonotype. V and J are TRBV12-3 or TRBV12-4 and TRBJ2-7; tentatively, D is TRBD2 (5 bases). V lost 2 bases and J lost 3, with 14 bases in between. This CDR3 contains 15 residues. CDR3 loop: CASSLTSGYSYEQYF. The CDR3 DNA follows: TGTGCCAGCAGTTTAACATCGGGGTATAGCTACGAGCAGTACTTC.

In regard to this clonotype: A much larger clone lies a single base off, so this may be a read error. The chain employs TRBV4-1 and TRBJ2-5, with D perhaps matching TRBD1 (5 bases). The end of the DNA aligns better with TRBJ2-7, so the J call may be wrong. The CDR3 runs 13 residues. Looked up from germline, CDR1 is MGHRA and CDR2 is YSYEKL. Here the CDR3 DNA reads TGCGCCAGCAGCCAAGATATCAGGGCCGAGCAGTACTTC. This sequence encodes CASSQDIRAEQYF.